Listed below are T cell receptor beta chains from one sample, sequenced in a study of T cell responses to AZD1222 COVID-19 vaccine. The method was immunoSEQ multiplex PCR; TCRdb's version includes in-frame clones alone and lacks a portion of them. Altogether 180,000 or so clones are present, around 90% being singletons, with the ten largest covering roughly 1.9%. This sample comprised peripheral blood, obtained 28 days after the second AZD1222 dose. The origin of the receptors is an adult who received the AZD1222 COVID-19 vaccine. Both conserved end residues are trimmed from each CDR3. Each record gives: J gene, V gene, CDR3 protein.

TRBJ2-7,TRBV5-1,ASSLIATSGRRDEQY
TRBJ2-1,TRBV11-2,ASSFGTSGKYGEQF
TRBJ1-6,TRBV7-3,ASSSDRSYNSPLH
TRBJ1-5,TRBV5-6,ASSRGQGDNQPQH
TRBJ1-1,TRBV6-6,ASSYLGGTEAF
TRBJ1-2,TRBV9,ASSVGRDNYGYT
TRBJ1-5,TRBV5-1,ASSLMGGSNQPQH
TRBJ1-1,TRBV7-2,ASSLIGTGPSEAF
TRBJ1-2,TRBV28,ASSLGPGANIVYGYT
TRBJ2-7,TRBV10-3,AISAVAGADT
TRBJ1-6,TRBV9,ASSVDEGRASPLH
TRBJ1-1,TRBV7-9,ASSRGQPPAEAF
TRBJ1-6,TRBV7-3,ASSHGTENSPLH
TRBJ2-7,TRBV6-5,ATKKAHIYEQY
TRBJ2-5,TRBV7-9,ASSSGQGGQETQY
TRBJ1-2,TRBV9,ASSAGANYGYT
TRBJ1-1,TRBV19,ASSIWGTGDTEAF
TRBJ1-2,TRBV6-5,ASSPRQNYGYT
TRBJ2-5,TRBV4-2,ASSQRQETQY
TRBJ2-1,TRBV13,ASSPQRLRFDNEQF